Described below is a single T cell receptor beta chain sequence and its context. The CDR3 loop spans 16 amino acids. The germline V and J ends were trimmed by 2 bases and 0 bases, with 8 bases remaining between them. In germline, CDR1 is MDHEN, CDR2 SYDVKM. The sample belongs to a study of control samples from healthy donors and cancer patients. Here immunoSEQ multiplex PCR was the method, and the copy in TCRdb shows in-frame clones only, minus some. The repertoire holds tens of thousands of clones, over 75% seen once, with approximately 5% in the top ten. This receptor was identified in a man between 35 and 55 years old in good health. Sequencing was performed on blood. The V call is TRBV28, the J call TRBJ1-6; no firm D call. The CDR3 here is CASSLIESSYNSPLHF. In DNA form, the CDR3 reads TGTGCCAGCAGTTTAATTGAAAGCTCCTATAATTCACCCCTCCACTTT.